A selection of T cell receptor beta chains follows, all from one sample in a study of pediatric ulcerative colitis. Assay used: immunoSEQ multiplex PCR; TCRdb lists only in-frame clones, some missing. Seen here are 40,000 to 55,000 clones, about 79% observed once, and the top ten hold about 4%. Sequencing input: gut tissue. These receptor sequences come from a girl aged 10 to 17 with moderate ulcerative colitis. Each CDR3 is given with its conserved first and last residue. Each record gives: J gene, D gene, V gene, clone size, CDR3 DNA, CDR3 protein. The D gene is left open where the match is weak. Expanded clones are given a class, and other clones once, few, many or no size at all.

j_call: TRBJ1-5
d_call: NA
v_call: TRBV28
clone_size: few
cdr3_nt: TGTGCCAGCAGCCACACGGTAAATCAGCCCCAGCATTTT
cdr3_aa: CASSHTVNQPQHF

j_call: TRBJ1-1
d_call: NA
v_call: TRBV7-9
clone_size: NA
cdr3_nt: TGTGCCAGCTCCTTTCTTAGGGACACTGAAGCTTTCTTT
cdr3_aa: CASSFLRDTEAFF

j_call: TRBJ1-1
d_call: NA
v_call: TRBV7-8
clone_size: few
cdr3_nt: TGTGCCAGCAGCTTGCGACAGGTTGAAGACACTGAAGCTTTCTTT
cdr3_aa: CASSLRQVEDTEAFF

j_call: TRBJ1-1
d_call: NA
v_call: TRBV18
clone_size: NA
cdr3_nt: TGTGCCAGCTCACCGACGGGACCTCGCACTGAAGCTTTCTTT
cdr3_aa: CASSPTGPRTEAFF

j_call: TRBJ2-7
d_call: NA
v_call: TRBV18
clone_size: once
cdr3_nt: TGTGCCAGCTCACTGAGGGGGACCTACGAGCAGTACTTC
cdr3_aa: CASSLRGTYEQYF

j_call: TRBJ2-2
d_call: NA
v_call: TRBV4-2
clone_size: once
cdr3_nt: TGTGCCAGCAGCCGCGAACAGGGAAGCACCGGGGAGCTGTTTTTT
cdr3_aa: CASSREQGSTGELFF

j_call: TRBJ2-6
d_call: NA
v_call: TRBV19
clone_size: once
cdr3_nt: TGTGCCAGTAATAGCCCTATCCCTGGGGCCAACGTCCTGACTTTC
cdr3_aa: CASNSPIPGANVLTF

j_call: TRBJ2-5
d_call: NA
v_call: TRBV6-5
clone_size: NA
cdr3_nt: TGTGCCAGCAGTTGGGACACCGGCTCGACCCAGTACTTC
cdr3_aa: CASSWDTGSTQYF

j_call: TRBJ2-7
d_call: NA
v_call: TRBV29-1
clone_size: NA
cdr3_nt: TGCAGCGTTGAGGGGGTACAGGGTCGGAACGAGCAGTACTTC
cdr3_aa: CSVEGVQGRNEQYF

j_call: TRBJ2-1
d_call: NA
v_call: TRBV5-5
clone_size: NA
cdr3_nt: TGTGCCAGCAGCTTCCATCCGGGTGAGCAGTTCTTC
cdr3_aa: CASSFHPGEQFF

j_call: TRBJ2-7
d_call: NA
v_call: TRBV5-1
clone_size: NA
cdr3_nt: TGCGCCAGCAGCTTACCCACCTACGAGCAGTACTTC
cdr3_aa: CASSLPTYEQYF

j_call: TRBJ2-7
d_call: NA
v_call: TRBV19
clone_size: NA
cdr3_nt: TGTGCCAGTAGTACCCCCCCGGGCTACGAGCAGTACTTC
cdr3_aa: CASSTPPGYEQYF

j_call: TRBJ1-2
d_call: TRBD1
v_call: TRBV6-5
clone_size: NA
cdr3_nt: TGTGCCAGCAGCCCACGACAGGGGAATAGCGGCTACACCTTC
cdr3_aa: CASSPRQGNSGYTF

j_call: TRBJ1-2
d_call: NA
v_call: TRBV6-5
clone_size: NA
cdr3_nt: TGTGCCAGCAGGTTCGGGCCACTAGCTAACTATGGCTACACCTTC
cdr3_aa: CASRFGPLANYGYTF

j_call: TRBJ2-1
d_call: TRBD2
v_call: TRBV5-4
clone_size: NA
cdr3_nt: TGTGCCAGCAGCTCACCAAATCGCGGGAGGGATAACAATGAGCAGTTCTTC
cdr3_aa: CASSSPNRGRDNNEQFF

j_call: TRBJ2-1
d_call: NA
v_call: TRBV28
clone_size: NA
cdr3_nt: TGTGCCAGCAGACTTGGTGGGGCTATGGACAATGAGCAGTTCTTC
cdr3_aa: CASRLGGAMDNEQFF

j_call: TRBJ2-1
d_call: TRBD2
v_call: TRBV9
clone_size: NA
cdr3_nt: TGTGCCAGCAGCGTAGACACGGGGGGTCGGGAGCAGTTCTTC
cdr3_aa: CASSVDTGGREQFF

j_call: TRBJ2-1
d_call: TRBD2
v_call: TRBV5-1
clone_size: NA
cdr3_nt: TGCGCCAGCAGCTTGGGTGGAGGAGCGGGAGGGCTATTCAATGAGCAGTTCTTC
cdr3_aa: CASSLGGGAGGLFNEQFF

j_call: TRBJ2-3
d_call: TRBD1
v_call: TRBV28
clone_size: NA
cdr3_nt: TGTGCCAGCAGTCGGGACAGGTTCACAGATACGCAGTATTTT
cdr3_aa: CASSRDRFTDTQYF

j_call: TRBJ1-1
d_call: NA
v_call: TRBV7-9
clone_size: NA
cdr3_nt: TGTGCCAGCAGCCCCCAAGACAGTAACACTGAAGCTTTCTTT
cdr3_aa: CASSPQDSNTEAFF

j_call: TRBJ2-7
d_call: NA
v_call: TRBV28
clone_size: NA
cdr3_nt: TGTGCCAGCAGTCACCTTCTGGGCGAGCAGTACTTC
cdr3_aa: CASSHLLGEQYF

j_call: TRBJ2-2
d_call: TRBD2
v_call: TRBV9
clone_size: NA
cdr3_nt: TGTGCCAGCAGCTTTGGACTAGCGGGAGGTACCGGGGAGCTGTTTTTT
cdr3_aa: CASSFGLAGGTGELFF

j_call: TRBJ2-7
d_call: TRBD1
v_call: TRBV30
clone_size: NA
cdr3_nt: TGTGCCGGAACAGGGGTTAAATCCTACGAGCAGTACTTC
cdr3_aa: CAGTGVKSYEQYF

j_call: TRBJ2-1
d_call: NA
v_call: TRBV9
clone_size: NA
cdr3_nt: TGTGCCAGCAGCGCGGGTTCTCTGGGGAATGAGCAGTTCTTC
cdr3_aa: CASSAGSLGNEQFF

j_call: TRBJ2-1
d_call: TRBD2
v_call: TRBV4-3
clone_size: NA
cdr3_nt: TGCGCCAGCAGCTTACTAGCGGGGGGTCGCAATGAGCAGTTCTTC
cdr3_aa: CASSLLAGGRNEQFF

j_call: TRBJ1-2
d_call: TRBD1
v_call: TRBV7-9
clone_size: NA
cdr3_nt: TGTGCCAGCAGCTTGGAGGGGGCTGTCTATGGCTACACCTTC
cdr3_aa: CASSLEGAVYGYTF

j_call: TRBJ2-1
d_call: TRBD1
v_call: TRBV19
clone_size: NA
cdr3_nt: TGTGCCAGTAGAACAGGGGGCGCCTCCTACAATGAGCAGTTCTTC
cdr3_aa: CASRTGGASYNEQFF

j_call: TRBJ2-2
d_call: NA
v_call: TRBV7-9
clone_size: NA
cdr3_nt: TGTGCCAGCAGCTTTGAGGTTAACACCGGGGAGCTGTTTTTT
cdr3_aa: CASSFEVNTGELFF

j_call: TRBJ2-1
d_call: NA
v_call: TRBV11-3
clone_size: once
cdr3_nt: TGTGCCAGCAGCTTAGATCCGTCCCGCAATGAGCAGTTCTTC
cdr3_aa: CASSLDPSRNEQFF

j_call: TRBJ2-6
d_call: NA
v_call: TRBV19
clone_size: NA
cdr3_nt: TGTGCCAGTAGTTATTTTACAGGGTCGTCTGGGGCCAACGTCCTGACTTTC
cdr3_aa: CASSYFTGSSGANVLTF

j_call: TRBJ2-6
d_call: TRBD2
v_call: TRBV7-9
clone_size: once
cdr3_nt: TGTGCCAGCAGCCCCCGGGGGGGCGCAAACTCTGGGGCCAACGTCCTGACTTTC
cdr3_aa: CASSPRGGANSGANVLTF

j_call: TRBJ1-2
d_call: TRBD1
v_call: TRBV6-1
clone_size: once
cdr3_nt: TGTGCCAGCAGTGAGACGACAGGGCTGGATGGCTACACCTTC
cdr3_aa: CASSETTGLDGYTF

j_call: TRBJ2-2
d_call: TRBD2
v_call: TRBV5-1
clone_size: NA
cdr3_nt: TGCGCCAGCAGCGGAAAGGTGACTAGCGGGAGTACCGGGGAGCTGTTTTTT
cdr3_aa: CASSGKVTSGSTGELFF

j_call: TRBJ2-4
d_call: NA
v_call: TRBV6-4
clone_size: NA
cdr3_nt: TGTGCCGTGGGCGGCGTCCCGGAGGGGGCCAAAAACATTCAGTACTTC
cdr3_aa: CAVGGVPEGAKNIQYF

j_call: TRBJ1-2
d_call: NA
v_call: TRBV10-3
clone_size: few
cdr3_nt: TGTGCCACCCAAGGGCAGGGCGGCTATGGCTACACCTTC
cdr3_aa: CATQGQGGYGYTF

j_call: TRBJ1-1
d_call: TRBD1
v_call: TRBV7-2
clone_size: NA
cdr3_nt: TGTGCCAGCAGTTCACAGGGGGCGCGTACTGAAGCTTTCTTT
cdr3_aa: CASSSQGARTEAFF

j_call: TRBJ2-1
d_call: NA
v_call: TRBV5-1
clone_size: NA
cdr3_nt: TGCGCCAGCACCACCGGTGACAGACGCTCCTACAATGAGCAGTTCTTC
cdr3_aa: CASTTGDRRSYNEQFF

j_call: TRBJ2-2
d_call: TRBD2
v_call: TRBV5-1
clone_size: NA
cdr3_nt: TGCGCCAGCTGGTCCCTAGCGGGGAAGAACACCGGGGAGCTGTTTTTT
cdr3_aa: CASWSLAGKNTGELFF

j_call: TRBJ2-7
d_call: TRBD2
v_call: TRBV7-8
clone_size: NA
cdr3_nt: TGTGCCAGCAGCATAGTAGCGGGAGGGCTCTCCTACGAGCAGTACTTC
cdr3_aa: CASSIVAGGLSYEQYF

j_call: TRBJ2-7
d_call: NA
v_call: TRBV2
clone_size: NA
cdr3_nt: TGTGCCAGCAGTGAAGCCCGTCGTCGGTACTTC
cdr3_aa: CASSEARRRYF

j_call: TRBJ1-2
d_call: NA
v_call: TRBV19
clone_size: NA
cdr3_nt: TGTGCCAGTAGTATATTGGGGATTGGTGGCTACACCTTC
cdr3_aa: CASSILGIGGYTF

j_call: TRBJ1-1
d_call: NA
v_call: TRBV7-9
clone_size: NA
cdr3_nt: TGTGCCAGCAGTTTAGGAAGGGCCGGCACTGAAGCTTTCTTT
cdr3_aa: CASSLGRAGTEAFF

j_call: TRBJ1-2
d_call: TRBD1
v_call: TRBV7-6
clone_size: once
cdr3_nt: TGTGCCAGCAGCCTAGGGGGCGACTATGGCTACACCTTC
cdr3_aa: CASSLGGDYGYTF

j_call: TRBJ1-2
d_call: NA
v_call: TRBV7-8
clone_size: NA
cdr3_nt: TGTGCCAGCAGCTACCCTGGCGAGAGGGTGGGGGACTATGGCTACACCTTC
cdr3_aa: CASSYPGERVGDYGYTF

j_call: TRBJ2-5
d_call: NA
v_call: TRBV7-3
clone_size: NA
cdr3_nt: TGTGCCAGCAGCCCGAAGGCCGAGACCCAGTACTTC
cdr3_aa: CASSPKAETQYF

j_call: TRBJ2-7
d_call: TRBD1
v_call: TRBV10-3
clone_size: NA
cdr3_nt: TGTGCCGTCCGCGACAGGGGGGCCTACGAGCAGTACTTC
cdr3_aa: CAVRDRGAYEQYF